This T cell receptor (beta chain) was documented in a study of technical replicates of blood from a handful of donors. Measured with immunoSEQ multiplex PCR; TCRdb has only the in-frame clones, and not every one. The sample lists several thousand clones, under 90% seen once, with roughly an eighth in the top ten. This CDR3 is 14 amino acids long. Germline V lookup: CDR1 SGHTA, CDR2 FQGNSA. With regard to this clone: An end of the junction does not agree with germline; a read error may underlie this.

This clonotype originated in a human donor in good health. Sequencing was performed on PBMCs. This chain uses TRBV7-2 with TRBJ2-3, with D possibly matching TRBD2 (6 bases). The CDR3 DNA reads as TGTGCCAGCACCTTAGGAGGGCACACAGATACGCAGTATTTT. Its protein is CASTLGGHTDTQYF.